A selection of T cell receptor beta chains follows, all from one sample in a study of cytomegalovirus exposure and HLA in healthy donors. Here immunoSEQ multiplex PCR was the method, and the copy in TCRdb shows in-frame clones only, minus some. The sample holds 77,000 or so clones. The sequenced sample was PBMCs. The receptors originated from a young man in good health and CMV-seronegative. The CDR3 runs from the conserved cysteine through the conserved F or W. D genes are given only for firm matches.

j_call: TRBJ2-4
d_call: -
v_call: TRBV5-6
cdr3_aa: CASSLAGRTAAKNIQYF
cdr3_nt: TGTGCCAGCAGCTTGGCCGGTAGGACTGCGGCCAAAAACATTCAGTACTTC

j_call: TRBJ2-5
d_call: -
v_call: TRBV19
cdr3_aa: CASGQGPSRGVETQYF
cdr3_nt: TGTGCCAGTGGACAGGGCCCGTCTCGGGGGGTGGAGACCCAGTACTTC

j_call: TRBJ1-1
d_call: -
v_call: TRBV10-3
cdr3_aa: CAISEARRGTEAFF
cdr3_nt: TGTGCCATCAGTGAGGCCCGCCGGGGCACTGAAGCTTTCTTT

j_call: TRBJ2-7
d_call: -
v_call: TRBV28
cdr3_aa: CASSLGDYREKQYF
cdr3_nt: TGTGCCAGCAGTTTGGGCGATTACAGGGAAAAGCAGTACTTC

j_call: TRBJ1-2
d_call: TRBD1
v_call: TRBV2
cdr3_aa: CASSQQGARYGYTF
cdr3_nt: TGTGCCAGCAGTCAACAGGGGGCGCGATATGGCTACACCTTC

j_call: TRBJ2-7
d_call: -
v_call: TRBV19
cdr3_aa: CASSPVGLSYEQYF
cdr3_nt: TGTGCCAGTAGTCCAGTAGGACTCTCCTACGAGCAGTACTTC

j_call: TRBJ2-5
d_call: TRBD2
v_call: TRBV4-1
cdr3_aa: CASSQGITSGYQETQYF
cdr3_nt: TGCGCCAGCAGCCAAGGCATCACTAGCGGTTACCAAGAGACCCAGTACTTC

j_call: TRBJ2-7
d_call: TRBD1
v_call: TRBV5-1
cdr3_aa: CASRRFPGQGKSSLSYEQYF
cdr3_nt: TGCGCCAGCAGGCGTTTTCCGGGACAGGGGAAGTCAAGTCTCTCCTACGAGCAGTACTTC

j_call: TRBJ2-7
d_call: -
v_call: TRBV25-1
cdr3_aa: CASSFEGTYEQYF
cdr3_nt: TGTGCCAGCAGTTTTGAGGGCACCTACGAGCAGTACTTC

j_call: TRBJ1-2
d_call: -
v_call: TRBV7-3
cdr3_aa: CASAGDRRYGYTF
cdr3_nt: TGTGCCAGCGCCGGCGACAGGAGATATGGCTACACCTTC

j_call: TRBJ1-4
d_call: TRBD1
v_call: TRBV6-5
cdr3_aa: CASSSTGTGSEKLFF
cdr3_nt: TGTGCCAGCAGTTCCACCGGGACAGGGAGTGAAAAACTGTTTTTT

j_call: TRBJ2-6
d_call: TRBD1
v_call: TRBV14
cdr3_aa: CAPSQVSGGVSGANVLTF
cdr3_nt: TGTGCCCCAAGCCAAGTCTCAGGGGGCGTTTCGGGGGCCAACGTCCTGACTTTC

j_call: TRBJ2-1
d_call: -
v_call: TRBV2
cdr3_aa: CASSFTTRTEQFF
cdr3_nt: TGTGCCAGCAGTTTTACCACTAGAACTGAGCAGTTCTTC

j_call: TRBJ1-2
d_call: -
v_call: TRBV6-5
cdr3_aa: CASSAGSGVGGYTF
cdr3_nt: TGTGCCAGCAGTGCCGGAAGCGGGGTAGGGGGCTACACCTTC

j_call: TRBJ2-7
d_call: -
v_call: TRBV19
cdr3_aa: CASSSTGTHEQYF
cdr3_nt: TGCGCCAGTAGTAGCACAGGGACCCACGAGCAGTACTTC

j_call: TRBJ1-5
d_call: -
v_call: TRBV19
cdr3_aa: CASSRLRKESSYQPQHF
cdr3_nt: TGTGCCAGTAGTCGGCTAAGGAAGGAGTCGAGCTATCAGCCCCAGCATTTT

j_call: TRBJ2-1
d_call: TRBD2
v_call: TRBV11-2
cdr3_aa: CASSFNTGLGLYNEQFF
cdr3_nt: TGTGCCAGCAGCTTTAACACGGGACTAGGCCTTTACAATGAGCAGTTCTTC

j_call: TRBJ2-5
d_call: -
v_call: TRBV27
cdr3_aa: CASSFYGGETQYF
cdr3_nt: TGTGCCAGCAGTTTCTACGGGGGAGAGACCCAGTACTTC

j_call: TRBJ2-1
d_call: TRBD2
v_call: TRBV10-3
cdr3_aa: CAISERLAGVKNEQFF
cdr3_nt: TGTGCCATCAGTGAAAGACTAGCGGGAGTAAAGAATGAGCAGTTCTTC

j_call: TRBJ1-2
d_call: -
v_call: TRBV6-1
cdr3_aa: CASSPAGLSPGATF
cdr3_nt: TGTGCCAGCAGTCCCGCCGGACTATCCCCCGGGGCCACCTTC

j_call: TRBJ2-3
d_call: TRBD2
v_call: TRBV19
cdr3_aa: CASSIVRTSGPDTQYF
cdr3_nt: TGTGCCAGTAGTATAGTCAGGACTAGCGGCCCAGATACGCAGTATTTT

j_call: TRBJ1-1
d_call: -
v_call: TRBV7-6
cdr3_aa: CASSLESVNTEAFF
cdr3_nt: TGTGCCAGCAGCTTAGAATCAGTGAACACTGAAGCTTTCTTT

j_call: TRBJ2-7
d_call: -
v_call: TRBV6-6
cdr3_aa: CAGGRQGLNEQYF
cdr3_nt: TGTGCCGGGGGGAGACAGGGATTAAACGAGCAGTACTTC

j_call: TRBJ1-2
d_call: TRBD1
v_call: TRBV7-8
cdr3_aa: CASSFRRGPIEGYTF
cdr3_nt: TGTGCCAGCAGCTTTCGAAGGGGGCCCATTGAAGGCTACACCTTC

j_call: TRBJ2-1
d_call: -
v_call: TRBV5-1
cdr3_aa: CASSQPGLLYNEQFF
cdr3_nt: TGCGCCAGCAGCCAGCCGGGACTCCTATACAATGAGCAGTTCTTC

j_call: TRBJ2-2
d_call: TRBD1
v_call: TRBV6-5
cdr3_aa: CASGIWDRETGELFF
cdr3_nt: TGTGCCAGCGGAATCTGGGACAGAGAAACCGGGGAGCTGTTTTTT

j_call: TRBJ1-1
d_call: -
v_call: TRBV29-1
cdr3_aa: CSVLIGSTEAFF
cdr3_nt: TGCAGCGTTTTGATCGGGAGCACTGAAGCTTTCTTT

j_call: TRBJ1-5
d_call: TRBD1
v_call: TRBV6-5
cdr3_aa: CASSRDRGNQPQHF
cdr3_nt: TGTGCCAGCAGCCGCGACAGGGGAAACCAGCCCCAGCATTTT

j_call: TRBJ2-1
d_call: TRBD1
v_call: TRBV7-9
cdr3_aa: CASSFQGAYNEQFF
cdr3_nt: TGTGCCAGCAGCTTCCAGGGGGCATACAATGAGCAGTTCTTC

j_call: TRBJ2-7
d_call: TRBD1
v_call: TRBV13
cdr3_aa: CASSPGTGEAYEQYF
cdr3_nt: TGTGCCAGCAGCCCAGGGACAGGGGAGGCCTACGAGCAGTACTTC

j_call: TRBJ2-5
d_call: -
v_call: TRBV4-3
cdr3_aa: CASSQESGETQYF
cdr3_nt: TGCGCCAGCAGCCAAGAGTCCGGGGAGACCCAGTACTTC

j_call: TRBJ2-3
d_call: -
v_call: TRBV18
cdr3_aa: CASSPPGWHFPSSTDTQYF
cdr3_nt: TGTGCCAGCTCACCTCCAGGGTGGCATTTTCCTTCTAGCACAGATACGCAGTATTTT

j_call: TRBJ1-1
d_call: -
v_call: TRBV5-1
cdr3_aa: CASSLRMAGFDTEAFF
cdr3_nt: TGCGCCAGCAGCTTGCGTATGGCAGGGTTTGACACTGAAGCTTTCTTT

j_call: TRBJ1-1
d_call: TRBD1
v_call: TRBV7-2
cdr3_aa: CASSRDRGRDEAFF
cdr3_nt: TGTGCCAGCAGCAGGGACAGGGGGCGGGATGAAGCTTTCTTT

j_call: TRBJ1-2
d_call: TRBD1
v_call: TRBV6-9
cdr3_aa: CASSIRDRETEYGYTF
cdr3_nt: TGTGCCAGCAGTATCCGGGACAGGGAAACGGAGTATGGCTACACCTTC

j_call: TRBJ2-2
d_call: -
v_call: TRBV2
cdr3_aa: CASSEALMAGRSPGELFF
cdr3_nt: TGTGCCAGCAGTGAAGCGCTAATGGCCGGTAGGAGTCCCGGGGAGCTGTTTTTT

j_call: TRBJ1-3
d_call: -
v_call: TRBV18
cdr3_aa: CASSPVVSSGNTIYF
cdr3_nt: TGTGCCAGCTCACCGGTCGTGAGCTCTGGAAACACCATATATTTT

j_call: TRBJ1-2
d_call: -
v_call: TRBV5-1
cdr3_aa: CASRAGNTNYGYTF
cdr3_nt: TGCGCCAGCAGGGCAGGGAATACTAACTATGGCTACACCTTC

j_call: TRBJ2-2
d_call: -
v_call: TRBV6-1
cdr3_aa: CASSETPGVAGELFF
cdr3_nt: TGTGCCAGCAGTGAAACTCCAGGGGTGGCCGGGGAGCTGTTTTTT

j_call: TRBJ2-7
d_call: -
v_call: TRBV6-1
cdr3_aa: CASLEPMIYEQYF
cdr3_nt: TGTGCCAGCCTGGAGCCGATGATCTACGAGCAGTACTTC

j_call: TRBJ2-1
d_call: -
v_call: TRBV7-9
cdr3_aa: CASSLFMNEQFF
cdr3_nt: TGTGCCAGCAGCTTATTCATGAATGAGCAGTTCTTC

j_call: TRBJ2-2
d_call: -
v_call: TRBV10-2
cdr3_aa: CASSVVRSAGGELFF
cdr3_nt: TGCGCCAGCAGTGTTGTTAGATCTGCCGGCGGGGAGCTGTTTTTT

j_call: TRBJ1-2
d_call: -
v_call: TRBV10-3
cdr3_aa: CAALGGRGYTF
cdr3_nt: TGTGCCGCCCTGGGGGGGCGCGGCTACACCTTC

j_call: TRBJ1-5
d_call: TRBD1
v_call: TRBV4-1
cdr3_aa: CASSSGQGDQPQHF
cdr3_nt: TGCGCCAGCAGCTCGGGACAGGGGGATCAGCCCCAGCATTTT

j_call: TRBJ2-7
d_call: TRBD1
v_call: TRBV11-2
cdr3_aa: CASSAAGTGNPEQYF
cdr3_nt: TGTGCCAGCAGCGCCGCCGGGACAGGGAACCCCGAGCAGTACTTC

j_call: TRBJ1-2
d_call: -
v_call: TRBV7-9
cdr3_aa: CASSLESREHKNYGYTF
cdr3_nt: TGTGCCAGCAGCTTAGAGTCCAGGGAACATAAAAACTATGGCTACACCTTC

j_call: TRBJ1-2
d_call: -
v_call: TRBV6-5
cdr3_aa: CASTPGIANYGYTF
cdr3_nt: TGTGCCAGCACGCCAGGGATAGCTAACTATGGCTACACCTTC

j_call: TRBJ1-5
d_call: TRBD1
v_call: TRBV30
cdr3_aa: CAWTSGGGQPQHF
cdr3_nt: TGTGCCTGGACTTCAGGGGGAGGTCAGCCCCAGCATTTT

j_call: TRBJ2-2
d_call: -
v_call: TRBV11-2
cdr3_aa: CASSFRLLTNTGELFF
cdr3_nt: TGTGCCAGCAGCTTTAGACTCCTTACGAACACCGGGGAGCTGTTTTTT

j_call: TRBJ2-2
d_call: -
v_call: TRBV7-9
cdr3_aa: CVIDARENTGELFF
cdr3_nt: TGTGTCATAGACGCGCGGGAGAACACCGGGGAGCTGTTTTTT

j_call: TRBJ2-3
d_call: -
v_call: TRBV4-2
cdr3_aa: CASSQDPVGTDTQYF
cdr3_nt: TGTGCCAGCAGCCAAGATCCGGTCGGTACAGATACGCAGTATTTT

j_call: TRBJ2-7
d_call: -
v_call: TRBV23-1
cdr3_aa: CASSQFDSPYEQYF
cdr3_nt: TGCGCCAGCAGTCAATTTGACAGCCCTTACGAGCAGTACTTC